This T cell receptor beta chain derives from a study of T cells in Graves' hyperthyroidism and ophthalmopathy. Study-level findings and limits: Also found in blood were most expanded thyroid clonotypes above 0.001.

Trimming removed 4 bases from V and 2 bases from J, with 5 bases in between. The CDR3 contains 11 residues. Germline values: CDR1 SQVTM, CDR2 ANQGSEA. This clonotype was seen many times. Its antigen is not identified. Newly diagnosed hyperthyroidism patients aged 18 to 65 years had disease lasting under 2 months. The blood sample was taken at first hyperthyroidism diagnosis, before any ophthalmopathy symptoms. It was RNA transcripts that yielded the amplified TCR beta CDR3 regions. TCR CDR3 regions were first amplified by RT-PCR with HTBI primers. MiXCR, applied by TCRdb to the multiplex PCR reads, yields one record per CDR3 protein. The table lists roughly 580,000 distinct CDR3 sequences, about 15% of them singletons.

The chain couples TRBV29-1 to TRBJ1-1; no reliable D call. The sequence was collected from a woman aged 25 to 39 with Graves' hyperthyroidism that later progressed to Graves' ophthalmopathy. Material: blood. The CDR3 DNA reads TGCAGCGTTGTTCGAAACACTGAAGCTTTCTTT. Its protein is CSVVRNTEAFF.